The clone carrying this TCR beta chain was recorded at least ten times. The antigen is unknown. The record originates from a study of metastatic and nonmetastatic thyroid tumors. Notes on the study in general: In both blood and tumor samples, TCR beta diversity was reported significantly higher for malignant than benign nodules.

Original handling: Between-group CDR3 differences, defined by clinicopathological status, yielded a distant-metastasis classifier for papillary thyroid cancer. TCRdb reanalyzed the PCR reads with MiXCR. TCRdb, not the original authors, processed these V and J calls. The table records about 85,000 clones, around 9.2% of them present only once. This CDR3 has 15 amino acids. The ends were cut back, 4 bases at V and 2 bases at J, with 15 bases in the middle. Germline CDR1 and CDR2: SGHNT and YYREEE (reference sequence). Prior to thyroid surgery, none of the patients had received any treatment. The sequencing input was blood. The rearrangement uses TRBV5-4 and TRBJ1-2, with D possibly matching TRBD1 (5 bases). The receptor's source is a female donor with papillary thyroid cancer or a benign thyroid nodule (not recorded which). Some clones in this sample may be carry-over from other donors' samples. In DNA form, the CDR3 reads TGTGCCAGCAGCGCCGGGACTCGAGGGAACTATGGCTACACCTTC. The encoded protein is CASSAGTRGNYGYTF.